Listed below are T cell receptor beta chains from one sample, sequenced in a study of control samples from healthy donors and cancer patients. The data were produced by immunoSEQ multiplex PCR, yet TCRdb's version contains in-frame clones alone and is incomplete. Among 95,000 to 130,000 clones listed, around 89% were seen once. The sequenced material came from PBMCs. The source of these receptors is a woman aged 45 to 65 with colorectal cancer. The CDR3 runs from the conserved cysteine through the conserved F or W. D genes are given only for firm matches. Only some rows state a clone size, as once, few, many or a class for expanded clones.

j_call clone_size v_call d_call cdr3_nt cdr3_aa
TRBJ1-2 . TRBV6-2/TRBV6-3 . TGTGCCAGCAGTTTCAGTAACTATGGCTACACCTTC CASSFSNYGYTF
TRBJ1-2 . TRBV24-1 . TGTGCCACCAGTGAACCGGGCTATGGCTACACCTTC CATSEPGYGYTF
TRBJ1-2 . TRBV10-1 . TGCGCCAGCAGTGACCGCGTTATACGGATCTATGGCTACACCTTC CASSDRVIRIYGYTF
TRBJ1-1 . TRBV7-8 . TGTGCCAGCAGCTCCGAAGGGGGTGCCTACACTGAAGCTTTCTTT CASSSEGGAYTEAFF
TRBJ1-1 . TRBV18 . TGTGCCAGCTTAAGGACGGTGAACACTGAAGCTTTCTTT CASLRTVNTEAFF
TRBJ2-1 . TRBV6-5 TRBD2 TGTGCCAGCAGCCCGGGACTAGCGGAATCCAATGAGCAGTTCTTC CASSPGLAESNEQFF
TRBJ1-5 . TRBV19 . TGTGCCAGTAGTATTAGTGGAAGACAGCCCCAGCATTTT CASSISGRQPQHF
TRBJ2-7 . TRBV2 . TGTGCCAGCAGTGAAGCGGGAGAGGGCTACGAGCAGTACTTC CASSEAGEGYEQYF
TRBJ1-4 few TRBV12-3/TRBV12-4 . TGTGCCAGCAGGATGGGGGAAAAACTGTTTTTT CASRMGEKLFF
TRBJ2-7 . TRBV27 TRBD1 TGTGCCAGCAGTAGGACAGGGAAATTCTACGAGCAGTACTTC CASSRTGKFYEQYF
TRBJ2-1 . TRBV7-9 TRBD1 TGTGCCAGCAGCTACCGGGACAGAGATTACAATGAGCAGTTCTTC CASSYRDRDYNEQFF
TRBJ1-1 . TRBV10-3 TRBD1 TGTGCCATCAGGGGACAGGGAGGGAACACTGAAGCTTTCTTT CAIRGQGGNTEAFF
TRBJ2-1 . TRBV5-1 TRBD1 TGCGCCAGCAGCACGGGACAGGGACTCACTGAGCAGTTCTTC CASSTGQGLTEQFF
TRBJ1-2 few TRBV9 TRBD1 TGTGCCAGCAGCGTAGGGGCCAGGGGGACCTATGGCTACACCTTC CASSVGARGTYGYTF
TRBJ1-5 . TRBV7-9 TRBD1 TGTGCCAGCAGCCGGGACAGGGGGCTCAATCAGCCCCAGCATTTT CASSRDRGLNQPQHF
TRBJ2-1 . TRBV13 TRBD2 TGTGCCAGCAGCTCCCGACTAGCGGGGGGGAAAAGCTCCTACAATGAGCAGTTCTTC CASSSRLAGGKSSYNEQFF
TRBJ2-3 . TRBV11-3 . TGTGCCAGCAGCTTAGTTGGGGGAACCGCAGATACGCAGTATTTT CASSLVGGTADTQYF
TRBJ2-7 . TRBV5-8 . TGTGCCAGCAGCTCCCATGGGGGGAGAGTGGAGCAGTACTTC CASSSHGGRVEQYF
TRBJ2-3 . TRBV28 TRBD2 TGTGCCAGCAGTTTCCTAGCGGGGCCCCCCGGTACGCAGTATTTT CASSFLAGPPGTQYF
TRBJ1-1 once TRBV9 TRBD1 TGTGCCAGCAGCGTGGGACAGGGGGCGGACACTGAAGCTTTCTTT CASSVGQGADTEAFF
TRBJ2-5 . TRBV6-5 TRBD1 TGTGCCAGTCTACAGGGGCGGGAGACCCAGTACTTC CASLQGRETQYF
TRBJ1-4 . TRBV6-6 . TGTGCCAGCACACCTCGGGCCGGTAATGAAAAACTGTTTTTT CASTPRAGNEKLFF
TRBJ2-2 . TRBV2 . TGTGCCAGCAGTGAAGAGCAGGGGCCGGGTGACGAGGAGCTGTTTTTT CASSEEQGPGDEELFF
TRBJ2-7 . TRBV5-1 . TGCGCCAGCAGCTTAGATGGATCCTCCTACGAGCAGTACTTC CASSLDGSSYEQYF
TRBJ2-2 . TRBV27 . TGTGCCAGCAGTTTGCTGAGTGGGGACACCGGGGAGCTGTTTTTT CASSLLSGDTGELFF
TRBJ1-4 . TRBV19 . TGTGCCAGTAGTAGCCGGGATTTTAATGAAAAACTGTTTTTT CASSSRDFNEKLFF
TRBJ2-3 . TRBV14 . TGTGCCAGCAGCCATTTAGGGGGCACAGATACGCAGTATTTT CASSHLGGTDTQYF
TRBJ2-7 once TRBV7-8 . TGTGCCAGCAGCCCAAGGGGTCCGGGCGAGCAGTACTTC CASSPRGPGEQYF
TRBJ2-5 . TRBV10-3 . TGTGCCATCAGTTACAGGGTCCGAGAGACCCAGTACTTC CAISYRVRETQYF
TRBJ2-3 . TRBV29-1 . TGCAGCGTTGAAGGGGTGGAGATTGGACTCACAGATACGCAGTATTTT CSVEGVEIGLTDTQYF
TRBJ2-5 . TRBV5-1 . TGCGCCAGCAGCTTGACGGTCCAAGAGACCCAGTACTTC CASSLTVQETQYF
TRBJ2-3 . TRBV19 . TGTGCCAGTAGTATACAGGCAGATACGCAGTATTTT CASSIQADTQYF
TRBJ2-1 once TRBV6-6 TRBD2 TGTGCCAGCAGTCCCAGCGGGACTGGGAATGAGCAGTTCTTC CASSPSGTGNEQFF
TRBJ1-3 . TRBV10-3 . TGTGCCATCAGTGGACCGGGGTCTGGAAACACCATATATTTT CAISGPGSGNTIYF
TRBJ2-2 few TRBV19 TRBD1 TGTGCCAGTAGTATACAGGGACAGGGAAATTCCGGGGAGCTGTTTTTT CASSIQGQGNSGELFF
TRBJ2-5 . TRBV5-1 . TGCGCCAGCAGCTTGGGGGCCTATTTTGCAGCTCAAGAGACCCAGTACTTC CASSLGAYFAAQETQYF
TRBJ2-1 . TRBV30 TRBD1 TGTGCCTGGAGTGTACAGGGGAACAGTGAGCAGTTCTTC CAWSVQGNSEQFF
TRBJ1-5 . TRBV19 . TGTGCCAGTAGTGCGGACAGCTCGTATCAGCCCCAGCATTTT CASSADSSYQPQHF
TRBJ1-4 . TRBV3-1/TRBV3-2 . TGTGCCAGCAGCCACGGTAGAATAAATGAAAAACTGTTTTTT CASSHGRINEKLFF
TRBJ1-1 . TRBV5-1 . TGCGCCAGCAGCCTTGCACCTATGGGGGTGGACACTGAAGCTTTCTTT CASSLAPMGVDTEAFF
TRBJ1-2 . TRBV5-4 . TGTGCCAGCGTGGGGAGTTCGAGCTATGGCTACACCTTC CASVGSSSYGYTF
TRBJ1-1 . TRBV5-5 . TGTGCCAGCAGCTTGGTGGGGGTTCGGGGAGCTATGAACACTGAAGCTTTCTTT CASSLVGVRGAMNTEAFF
TRBJ2-7 . TRBV6-1 TRBD1 TGTGCCAGCAGTGAATCTCCGGGACAGGCTCACGAGCAGTACTTC CASSESPGQAHEQYF
TRBJ1-2 . TRBV6-6 TRBD1 TGTGCCAGCAGCTCCCTCACGGGACAGGGGCCATTTGTCGGCTATGGCTACACCTTC CASSSLTGQGPFVGYGYTF
TRBJ2-1 . TRBV6-5 . TGTGCCAGCATTCGTACCAGCGGGCAATACAATGAGCAGTTCTTC CASIRTSGQYNEQFF